What follows describes a single T cell receptor (beta chain). The sample belongs to a study of T cells in Graves' hyperthyroidism and ophthalmopathy. Used for diagnoses were clinical symptoms, serum thyroxine and TRAb, thyroid ultrasound and orbital computed tomography. Amplification of TCR beta CDR3 regions was performed using RNA transcripts as template. TCR CDR3 underwent first-round RT-PCR with the HTBI primer set. MiXCR was run by TCRdb on the multiplex PCR reads, yielding one entry per CDR3 protein. The sample yields over 350,000 distinct CDR3 sequences, around 20% seen once. CDR3 length: 14 amino acids. The germline gives CDR1 DFQATT, CDR2 SNEGSKA (reference sequence). Trimming shortened V by 3 bases and J by 3 bases, and 14 bases separated the two germline ends.

The chain is built from TRBV20-1 and TRBJ1-2, with D unclear. The sample comprised blood. The sequence was obtained from a man aged 18 to 30 with Graves' ophthalmopathy. CDR3 amino acids: CSARAPGADYGYTF. CDR3 in DNA: TGCAGTGCTAGGGCCCCGGGTGCGGACTATGGCTACACCTTC.